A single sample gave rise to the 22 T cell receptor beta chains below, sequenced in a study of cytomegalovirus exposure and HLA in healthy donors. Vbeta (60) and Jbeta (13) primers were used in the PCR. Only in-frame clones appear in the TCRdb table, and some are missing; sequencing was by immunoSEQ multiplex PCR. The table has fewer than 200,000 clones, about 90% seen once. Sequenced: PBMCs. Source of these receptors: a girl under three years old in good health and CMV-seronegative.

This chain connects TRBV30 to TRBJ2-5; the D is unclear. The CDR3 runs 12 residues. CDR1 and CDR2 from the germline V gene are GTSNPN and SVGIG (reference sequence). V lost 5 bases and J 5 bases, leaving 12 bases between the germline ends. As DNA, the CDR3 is TGTGCCTGGGCTAGTTTGAGCGAGACCCAGTACTTC. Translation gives CAWASLSETQYF.

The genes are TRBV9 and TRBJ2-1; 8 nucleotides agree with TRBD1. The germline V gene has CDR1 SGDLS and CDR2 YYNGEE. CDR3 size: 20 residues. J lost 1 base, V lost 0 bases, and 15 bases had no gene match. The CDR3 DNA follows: TGTGCCAGCAGCGTAGGTAGGGGGACAGGTCCACCCGGATCCTACAATGAGCAGTTCTTC. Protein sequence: CASSVGRGTGPPGSYNEQFF.

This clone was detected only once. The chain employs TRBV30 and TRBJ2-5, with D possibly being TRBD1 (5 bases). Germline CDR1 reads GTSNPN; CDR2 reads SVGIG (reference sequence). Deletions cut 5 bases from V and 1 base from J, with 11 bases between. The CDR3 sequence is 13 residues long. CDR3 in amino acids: CAWGHTFQETQYF. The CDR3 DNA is TGTGCCTGGGGACATACCTTCCAAGAGACCCAGTACTTC.

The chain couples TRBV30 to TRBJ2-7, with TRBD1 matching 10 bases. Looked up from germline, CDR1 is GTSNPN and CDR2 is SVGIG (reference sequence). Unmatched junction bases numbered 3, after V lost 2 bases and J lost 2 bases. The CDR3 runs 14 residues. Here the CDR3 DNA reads TGTGCCTGGAGTACCGGACAGGGGGCCTACGAGCAGTACTTC. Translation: CAWSTGQGAYEQYF.

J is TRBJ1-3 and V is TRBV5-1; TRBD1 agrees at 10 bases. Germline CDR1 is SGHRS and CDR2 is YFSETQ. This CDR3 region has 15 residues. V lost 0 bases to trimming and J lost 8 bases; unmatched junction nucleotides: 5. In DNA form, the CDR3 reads TGCGCCAGCAGCTTGGACGGGACAGGGGTCGACACCATATATTTT. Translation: CASSLDGTGVDTIYF.

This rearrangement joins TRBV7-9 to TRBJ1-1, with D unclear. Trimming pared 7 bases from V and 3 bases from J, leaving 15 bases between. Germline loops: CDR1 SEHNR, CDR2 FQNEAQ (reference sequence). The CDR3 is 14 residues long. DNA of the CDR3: TGTGCCAGCACCCAGGAGGGCAGCTACACTGAAGCTTTCTTT. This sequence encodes CASTQEGSYTEAFF. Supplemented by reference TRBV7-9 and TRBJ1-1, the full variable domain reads DTGVSQNPRHKITKRGQNVTFRCDPISEHNRLYWYRQTLGQGPEFLTYFQNEAQLEKSRLLSDRFSAERPKGSFSTLEIQRTEQGDSAMYLCASTQEGSYTEAFFGQGTRLTVV.

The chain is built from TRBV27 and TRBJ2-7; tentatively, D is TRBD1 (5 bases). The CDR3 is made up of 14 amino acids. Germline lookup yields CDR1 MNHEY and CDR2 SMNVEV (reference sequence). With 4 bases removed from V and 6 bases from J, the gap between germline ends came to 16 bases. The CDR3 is CASSSGPPPSEQYF. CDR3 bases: TGTGCCAGCAGTTCAGGGCCCCCCCCCTCCGAGCAGTACTTC.

For the CDR3, the DNA is TGCGCCAGCAGCCAAGGAATCATCTTATCTAGGAAGCAGTACTTC. Protein: CASSQGIILSRKQYF. The J gene is TRBJ2-7, the V gene TRBV4-1; D remains ambiguous. This CDR3 has 15 residues. Looked up from germline, CDR1 is MGHRA and CDR2 is YSYEKL. V was shortened by 1 base and J by 8 bases, with 18 bases between the two germline ends.

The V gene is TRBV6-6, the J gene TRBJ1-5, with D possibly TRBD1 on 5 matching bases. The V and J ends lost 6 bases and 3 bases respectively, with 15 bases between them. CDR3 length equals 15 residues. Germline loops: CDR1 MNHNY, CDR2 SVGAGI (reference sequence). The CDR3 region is CASSPREGPNQPQHF. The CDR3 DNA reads TGTGCCAGCAGCCCTCGGGAGGGGCCCAATCAGCCCCAGCATTTT.

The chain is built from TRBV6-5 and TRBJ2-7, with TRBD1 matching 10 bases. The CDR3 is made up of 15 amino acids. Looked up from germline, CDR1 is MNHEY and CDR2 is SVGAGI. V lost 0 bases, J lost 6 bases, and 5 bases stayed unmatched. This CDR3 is CASSYSGTGAREQYF. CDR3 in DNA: TGTGCCAGCAGTTACTCGGGGACAGGGGCCCGCGAGCAGTACTTC.

The CDR3: CASSNRQNTGELFF. The CDR3 nucleotides are TGTGCCAGCAGCAATCGACAAAACACCGGGGAGCTGTTTTTT. V is TRBV5-5 and J is TRBJ2-2; the D is unclear. Germline CDR1 is SGHKS and CDR2 is YYEKEE (reference sequence). The CDR3 extends over 14 amino acids. Deletions cut 4 bases from V and 2 bases from J, with 9 bases between. The full variable domain, with the rest looked up from reference TRBV5-5 and TRBJ2-2, is DAGVTQSPTHLIKTRGQQVTLRCSPISGHKSVSWYQQVLGQGPQFIFQYYEKEERGRGNFPDRFSARQFPNYSSELNVNALLLGDSALYLCASSNRQNTGELFFGEGSRLTVL.

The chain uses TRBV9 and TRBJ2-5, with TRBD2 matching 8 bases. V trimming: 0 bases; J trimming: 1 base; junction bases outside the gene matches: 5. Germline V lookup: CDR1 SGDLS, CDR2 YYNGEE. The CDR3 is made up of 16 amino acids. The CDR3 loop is CASSVGLAGLQETQYF. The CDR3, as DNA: TGTGCCAGCAGCGTAGGGCTAGCGGGCCTCCAAGAGACCCAGTACTTC.

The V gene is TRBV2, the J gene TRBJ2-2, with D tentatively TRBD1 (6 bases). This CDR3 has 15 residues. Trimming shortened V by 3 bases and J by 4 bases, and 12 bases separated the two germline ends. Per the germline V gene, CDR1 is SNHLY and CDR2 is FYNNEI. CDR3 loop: CASSEQDSSTGELFF. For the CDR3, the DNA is TGTGCCAGCAGTGAGCAGGACAGTTCCACCGGGGAGCTGTTTTTT.

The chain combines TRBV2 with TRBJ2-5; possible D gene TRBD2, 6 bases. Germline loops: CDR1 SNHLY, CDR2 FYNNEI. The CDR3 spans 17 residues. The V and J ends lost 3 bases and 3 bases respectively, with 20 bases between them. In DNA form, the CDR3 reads TGTGCCAGCAGTGATAGTTTGCGGGGCTCGATCGAAGAGACCCAGTACTTC. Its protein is CASSDSLRGSIEETQYF.

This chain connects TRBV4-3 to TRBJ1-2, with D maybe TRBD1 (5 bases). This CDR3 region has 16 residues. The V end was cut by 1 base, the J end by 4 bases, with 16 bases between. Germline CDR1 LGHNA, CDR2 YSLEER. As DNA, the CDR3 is TGCGCCAGCAGCCAAGCGGGCGTAGACAGCAGCTATGGCTACACCTTC. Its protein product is CASSQAGVDSSYGYTF.

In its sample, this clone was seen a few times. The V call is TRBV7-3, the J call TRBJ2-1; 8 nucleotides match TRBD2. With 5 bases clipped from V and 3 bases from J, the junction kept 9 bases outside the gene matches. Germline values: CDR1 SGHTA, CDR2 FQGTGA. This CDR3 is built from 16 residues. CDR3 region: CASSPGGAGSYNEQFF. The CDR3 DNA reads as TGTGCCAGCAGCCCCGGGGGGGCGGGGAGCTACAATGAGCAGTTCTTC. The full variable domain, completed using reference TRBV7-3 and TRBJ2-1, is GAGVSQTPSNKVTEKGKYVELRCDPISGHTALYWYRQSLGQGPEFLIYFQGTGAADDSGLPNDRFFAVRPEGSVSTLKIQRTERGDSAVYLCASSPGGAGSYNEQFFGPGTRLTVL.

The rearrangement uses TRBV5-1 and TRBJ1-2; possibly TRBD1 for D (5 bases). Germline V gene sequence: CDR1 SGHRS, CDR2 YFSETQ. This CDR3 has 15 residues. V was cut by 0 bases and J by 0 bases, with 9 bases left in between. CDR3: CASSLAVGANYGYTF. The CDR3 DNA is TGCGCCAGCAGCTTGGCCGTAGGGGCTAACTATGGCTACACCTTC.

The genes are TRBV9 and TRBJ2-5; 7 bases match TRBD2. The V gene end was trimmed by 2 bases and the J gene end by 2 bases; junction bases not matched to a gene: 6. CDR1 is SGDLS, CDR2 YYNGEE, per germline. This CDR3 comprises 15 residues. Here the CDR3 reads CASSVTAGEQETQYF. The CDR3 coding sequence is TGTGCCAGCAGCGTTACGGCGGGGGAACAAGAGACCCAGTACTTC.

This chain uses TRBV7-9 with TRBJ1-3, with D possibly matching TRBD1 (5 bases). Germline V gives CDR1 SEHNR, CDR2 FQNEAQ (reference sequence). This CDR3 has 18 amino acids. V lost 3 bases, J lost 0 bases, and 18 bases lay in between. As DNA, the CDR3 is TGTGCCAGCAGCTTCGGGAGGGCCGGAGGGACCTCTGGAAACACCATATATTTT. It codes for CASSFGRAGGTSGNTIYF.

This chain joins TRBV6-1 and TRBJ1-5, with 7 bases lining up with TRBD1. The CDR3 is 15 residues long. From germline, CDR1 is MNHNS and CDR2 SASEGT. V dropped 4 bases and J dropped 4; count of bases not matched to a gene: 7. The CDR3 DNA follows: TGTGCCAGCAGTGTTGAGGGGGCGACTAATCAGCCCCAGCATTTT. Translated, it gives CASSVEGATNQPQHF.

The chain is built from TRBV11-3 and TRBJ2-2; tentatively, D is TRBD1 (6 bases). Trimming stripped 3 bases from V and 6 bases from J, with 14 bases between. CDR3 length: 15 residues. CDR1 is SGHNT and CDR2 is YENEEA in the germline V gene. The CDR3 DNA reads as TGTGCCAGCAGCTTGGGACACCCGTTTCCCGGGGAGCTGTTTTTT. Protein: CASSLGHPFPGELFF.

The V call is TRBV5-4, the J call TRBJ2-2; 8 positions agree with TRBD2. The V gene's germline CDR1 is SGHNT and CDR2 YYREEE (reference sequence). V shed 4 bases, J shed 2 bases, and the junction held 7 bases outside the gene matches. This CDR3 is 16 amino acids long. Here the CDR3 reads CASSPGTRVNTGELFF. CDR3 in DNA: TGTGCCAGCAGCCCCGGGACTAGGGTAAACACCGGGGAGCTGTTTTTT.